The 21 T cell receptor beta chains presented below share a single source sample, sequenced in a study of multiple sclerosis patients with progressive multifocal leukoencephalopathy. Time point denoted: more than ten months of natalizumab therapy. Profiled with immunoSEQ multiplex PCR; TCRdb holds only in-frame clones, not every one. The data hold some 28,000 clones, with about 90% observed a single time. This material consisted of PBMCs, taken from a patient treated with natalizumab. The receptors here all came from a human donor with multiple sclerosis.

The rearrangement uses TRBV9 and TRBJ1-6; D possibly corresponds to TRBD1 (6 bases). Germline CDR1 reads SGDLS; CDR2 reads YYNGEE. The ends were cut back, 1 base at V and 5 bases at J, with 10 bases in the middle. The length of the CDR3 is 15 residues. CDR3 sequence: CASSVTGAHNSPLHF. CDR3 coding DNA: TGTGCCAGCAGCGTAACGGGGGCCCATAATTCACCCCTCCACTTT.

The rearrangement uses TRBV19 and TRBJ1-5; 9 positions agree with TRBD1. This CDR3 has 14 residues. Germline CDR1 and CDR2: LNHDA and SQIVND (reference sequence). After removal of 10 bases from V and 4 bases from J, the junction contained 8 bases not matched to a gene. CDR3 sequence: CATGTGRSNQPQHF. Here the CDR3 DNA reads TGTGCCACCGGGACAGGGAGGTCAAATCAGCCCCAGCATTTT. Looking up the rest from reference TRBV19 and TRBJ1-5 gives the full variable domain: DGGITQSPKYLFRKEGQNVTLSCEQNLNHDAMYWYRQDPGQGLRLIYYSQIVNDFQKGDIAEGYSVSREKKESFPLTVTSAQKNPTAFYLCATGTGRSNQPQHFGDGTRLSIL.

Worth noting for this clone: A read error may account for a junction end that differs from germline. The gene calls are TRBV7-2 and TRBJ2-5; D may be TRBD2 (6 bases). The length of the CDR3 is 13 residues. The germline V gene encodes CDR1 SGHTA and CDR2 FQGNSA. The CDR3 sequence: CASSLDIAGFPHF. CDR3 nucleotide sequence: TGTGCCAGCAGCTTAGATATTGCGGGGTTTCCGCACTTC. Complete variable domain (other parts from reference TRBV7-2 and TRBJ2-5): GAGVSQSPSNKVTEKGKDVELRCDPISGHTALYWYRQSLGQGLEFLIYFQGNSAPDKSGLPSDRFSAERTGGSVSTLTIQRTQQEDSAVYLCASSLDIAGFPHFGPGTRLLVL.

The chain employs TRBV15 and TRBJ1-3; a possible D gene is TRBD1 (5 bases). Germline CDR1 and CDR2: LNHNV and YYDKDF (reference sequence). This CDR3 has 16 residues. Between the trimmed V and J ends, which lost 3 bases and 3 bases, there was a span of 15 bases. As DNA, the CDR3 is TGTGCCACCAGCAGCCAAAGGGACGGCCATGGAAACACCATATATTTT. This codes for CATSSQRDGHGNTIYF.

The V and J genes are TRBV6-5 and TRBJ2-1, with TRBD1 matching over 10 bases. J lost 6 bases, V lost 6 bases, and 8 bases had no gene match. This CDR3 region has 15 residues. The germline CDR1 and CDR2 sequences are MNHEY and SVGAGI. In DNA form, the CDR3 reads TGTGCCAGCAGACTCGGGACAGGGGAAAGCAATGAGCAGTTCTTC. Translated, it gives CASRLGTGESNEQFF.

This chain joins TRBV5-4 and TRBJ2-5; 8 bases are a match to TRBD2. Matching the DNA end better, TRBJ2-7 makes the J call doubtful. CDR1 is SGHNT, CDR2 YYREEE, per germline (reference sequence). The CDR3 runs to 16 residues. The CDR3 is CASSFLAGQSSYEQYF. The DNA of the CDR3 is TGTGCCAGCAGCTTTTTAGCGGGGCAAAGCTCCTACGAGCAGTACTTC.

The CDR3 here is CASSYTLTGELFF. The DNA for the CDR3 is TGTGCCAGCAGCTATACACTAACCGGGGAGCTGTTTTTT. The V call is TRBV7-9, the J call TRBJ2-2; D gene unclear. Germline CDR1 is SEHNR and CDR2 is FQNEAQ (reference sequence). The CDR3 consists of 13 residues. Deletions cut 4 bases from V and 5 bases from J, with 8 bases between.

The rearrangement uses TRBV19 and TRBJ2-1, with a tentative D call TRBD2 (7 bases). V shed 6 bases and J shed 9 bases, with 21 bases lying between them. The germline V gene encodes CDR1 LNHDA and CDR2 SQIVND (reference sequence). The CDR3 runs to 15 residues. This chain's CDR3 is CASRGVFGGASEQFF. DNA of the CDR3: TGTGCCAGTAGGGGCGTCTTTGGGGGGGCATCTGAGCAGTTCTTC. Complete variable domain (other parts from reference TRBV19 and TRBJ2-1): DGGITQSPKYLFRKEGQNVTLSCEQNLNHDAMYWYRQDPGQGLRLIYYSQIVNDFQKGDIAEGYSVSREKKESFPLTVTSAQKNPTAFYLCASRGVFGGASEQFFGPGTRLTVL.

V and J are TRBV7-5 and TRBJ1-1. TRBV7-5 is termed a pseudogene. The CDR3 is 12 residues long. In nucleotides, the CDR3 is TGTGCCAGCTTTATCCGGTCCACTGAAGCTTTCTTT. It specifies CASFIRSTEAFF.

The rearrangement links TRBV4-2 to TRBJ1-6; D gene unclear. Germline CDR1 reads LGHNA; CDR2 reads YNFKEQ. The CDR3 extends over 16 amino acids. With 1 base removed from V and 0 bases from J, the gap between germline ends came to 7 bases. The CDR3 loop is CASSQGGSSYNSPLHF. The CDR3 DNA sequence: TGTGCCAGCAGCCAAGGAGGGAGCTCCTATAATTCACCCCTCCACTTT.

The V and J genes are TRBV7-2 and TRBJ2-5; tentative D call: TRBD1 (5 bases). The CDR3 covers 13 residues. V lost 6 bases and J lost 1, with 9 bases in between. In germline, CDR1 is SGHTA, CDR2 FQGNSA. The DNA of the CDR3 is TGTGCCAGCAGTCGGACATTCCAAGAGACCCAGTACTTC. Its protein product is CASSRTFQETQYF.

The chain links TRBV4-2 to TRBJ1-4; weak D call: TRBD1 (5 bases). The V end was cut by 0 bases, the J end by 3 bases, with 8 bases between. Germline V CDR1 and CDR2: LGHNA, YNFKEQ. This CDR3 has 15 amino acids. CDR3 sequence reads: CASSQDGASNEKLFF. DNA for the CDR3: TGTGCCAGCAGCCAAGACGGGGCCTCTAATGAAAAACTGTTTTTT.

The chain combines TRBV4-1 with TRBJ1-1; tentative D call: TRBD1 (6 bases). CDR3 size: 16 residues. With 4 bases removed from V and 11 bases from J, the gap between germline ends came to 26 bases. Looked up from germline, CDR1 is MGHRA and CDR2 is YSYEKL. The CDR3 spells CASSLSRGIQGEEAFF. The CDR3 DNA reads as TGCGCCAGCAGCCTCTCGCGCGGGATACAGGGTGAGGAGGCTTTCTTT.

This rearrangement joins TRBV4-2 to TRBJ1-6; D unresolved. V shed 8 bases and J shed 5 bases, with 7 bases lying between them. This CDR3 spans 12 amino acids. The germline gives CDR1 LGHNA, CDR2 YNFKEQ. CDR3 sequence: CASQGNNSPLHF. In nucleotides, the CDR3 is TGTGCCAGCCAAGGGAATAATTCACCCCTCCACTTT.

V usage is TRBV5-1 and J usage is TRBJ1-3; a possible D gene is TRBD1 (6 bases). The CDR3 sequence is 16 residues long. Per the germline V gene, CDR1 is SGHRS and CDR2 is YFSETQ. The V gene lost 0 bases and the J gene lost 1 base, with 11 bases spanning the gap. The DNA of the CDR3 is TGCGCCAGCAGCTTGGCCTTAGGACAGTCTGGAAACACCATATATTTT. It specifies CASSLALGQSGNTIYF.

DNA for the CDR3: TGTGCCAGCAGTCAGACAGGGGGCGTCTACTATGGCTACACCTTC. Protein sequence: CASSQTGGVYYGYTF. The genes are TRBV6-5 and TRBJ1-2; 10 bases agree with TRBD1. The CDR3 consists of 15 residues. The V gene end was trimmed by 5 bases and the J gene end by 3 bases; junction bases not matched to a gene: 6. Per germline, CDR1 MNHEY and CDR2 SVGAGI.

V and J are TRBV5-1 and TRBJ1-3; D is perhaps TRBD1 (5 bases). The V end lost 0 bases, the J end lost 0 bases, and 13 bases lay between the germline ends. CDR3 length: 17 amino acids. Germline values: CDR1 SGHRS, CDR2 YFSETQ. The CDR3 loop is CASSLGGGGTSGNTIYF. The CDR3 DNA reads as TGCGCCAGCAGCTTGGGTGGCGGGGGGACCTCTGGAAACACCATATATTTT.

The CDR3 DNA follows: TGTGCCAGCAGCGTAGCCATAGGTTCACCCCTCCACTTT. Its translation is CASSVAIGSPLHF. V usage is TRBV9 and J usage is TRBJ1-6; unclear D gene. The CDR3 is 13 amino acids. Germline CDR1 SGDLS, CDR2 YYNGEE. V lost 0 bases and J 9 bases, leaving 7 bases between the germline ends.

The chain uses TRBV28 and TRBJ1-5, with 8 bases aligning to TRBD1. Germline V gene lookup returns CDR1 MDHEN and CDR2 SYDVKM. Unmatched junction bases numbered 7, after V lost 4 bases and J lost 5 bases. There are 15 residues in the CDR3. CDR3 sequence: CASSSRDRTYQPQHF. The CDR3, as DNA: TGTGCCAGCAGTTCCCGGGACAGGACGTATCAGCCCCAGCATTTT.

The chain joins TRBV25-1 to TRBJ1-3; D call uncertain. The V gene's germline CDR1 is MGHDK and CDR2 SYGVNS. The CDR3 consists of 17 residues. The V gene lost 1 base and the J gene lost 3 bases, with 16 bases spanning the gap. The CDR3 DNA reads as TGTGCCAGCAGTGAATTAACTATCCGGACGGATGGAAACACCATATATTTT. Translating it yields CASSELTIRTDGNTIYF.

The chain carries TRBV9 and TRBJ2-5; 9 positions match TRBD1. Per the germline V gene, CDR1 is SGDLS and CDR2 is YYNGEE. This CDR3 has 16 amino acids. V trimming: 0 bases; J trimming: 1 base; junction bases outside the gene matches: 4. CDR3 loop: CASSVGATGGQETQYF. The CDR3 DNA sequence: TGTGCCAGCAGCGTAGGGGCGACAGGGGGCCAAGAGACCCAGTACTTC.